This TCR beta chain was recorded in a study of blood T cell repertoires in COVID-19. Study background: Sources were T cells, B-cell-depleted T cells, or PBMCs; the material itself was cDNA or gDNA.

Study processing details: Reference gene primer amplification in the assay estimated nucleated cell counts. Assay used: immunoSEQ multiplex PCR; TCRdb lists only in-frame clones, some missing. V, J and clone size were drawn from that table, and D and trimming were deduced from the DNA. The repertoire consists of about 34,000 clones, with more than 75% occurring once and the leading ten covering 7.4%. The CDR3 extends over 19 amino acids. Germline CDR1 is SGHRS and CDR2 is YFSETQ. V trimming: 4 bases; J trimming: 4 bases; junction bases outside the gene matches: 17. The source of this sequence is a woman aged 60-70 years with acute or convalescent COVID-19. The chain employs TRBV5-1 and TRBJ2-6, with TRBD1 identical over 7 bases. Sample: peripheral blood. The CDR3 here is CASSKPPGQIVPGANVLTF. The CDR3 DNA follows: TGCGCCAGCAGCAAACCACCGGGACAGATCGTGCCCGGGGCCAACGTCCTGACTTTC.